This T cell receptor beta chain emerged from a study of T cell responses to AZD1222 COVID-19 vaccine (dated by TCRdb to about 2021). Study-wide context: TCR sequencing was performed for about 250 trial participants, of whom 207 were given two doses of AZD1222 and around 25 were given two doses of MenACWY control vaccine. Trial participants were enrolled by age into subgroups of 18-55, 56-69 and 70-plus years, and about 150, 27 and 61 TCR-sequenced participants, respectively, were included in these subgroups. Study-wide findings and limitations: Spike-specific TCR breadth and depth rose significantly after two AZD1222 doses compared with day 0 and with MenACWY recipients. Reportedly, close to half of the unique spike-specific TCRs recognized epitopes lying outside the regions that are mutated in the B.1.351 and B.1.1.7 variants. The 56-69-year group was small, and its depth increase did not reach significance, likely because of low power. CD4 TCRs associated with the vaccine covered the entire spike protein, and the dominant responses were in regions 160-218 and 743-854. Most participants were white British and females outnumbered males, and the authors suggested that clonal diversity may have been underestimated. Because no samples from the day 14 peak response were available, repertoires could be characterized only after the peak T cell response. Conclusions about previously exposed vaccinees were limited because only six AZD1222 recipients were SARS-CoV-2 seropositive at baseline.

On this clone: The target of this receptor is not known. No per-base quality is available; no much larger clone lies one base away.

The CDR3 regions of human TCRbeta chains were subjected to immunosequencing. In the authors' own workflow: TCRs in the repertoires were compared against a reference library of SARS-CoV-2-specific TCRs that had been generated with the MIRA antigen-specificity platform. Breadth was defined as the fraction of unique TCRs that were SARS-CoV-2-associated, and depth was defined as the fraction of total T cells that were SARS-CoV-2-associated. Using the MIRA data, each spike-specific TCR was assigned both to the spike region to which the TCR was reactive and to a CD4 or CD8 class. Log10-transformed breadth and depth values were compared by one-way ANOVA with Sidak's multiple comparisons tests. TCRdb took over this immuneACCESS table, retaining in-frame rearrangements with V and J assigned. Such tables are incomplete; in checked studies, under half of the missing clones stem from an unresolved V gene, and the remainder is unexplained. D and trimming come from the DNA, and the V and J calls and clone size come from that table. The sample data list 150,000 or so clones, and over 80% of these were observed just once. The top ten constitute around 3.8% of the sample.

The time point label here, explained by the study, means: about 28 days (+/-7) after the second vaccine dose. AZD1222 recipients given second doses at about 4 weeks or at about 12 weeks were pooled, since spike-specific TCR depth and breadth were not found to differ between the two schedules. Samples from vaccinated people were obtained from the UK trials COV001 and COV002, which included a single-blind randomized controlled phase 2/3 trial of AZD1222 (ChAdOx1 nCoV-19) in healthy adults. For TCRbeta chain sequencing, PBMC samples were collected from trial participants at day 0 and at day 28 after the second dose. The sample was peripheral blood, taken 28 days after the second AZD1222 dose. The TCR comes from an adult who received the AZD1222 COVID-19 vaccine.

The DNA is TGTGCCAGCAGGGCGGACAGGGGGCTCAACTATGGCTACACCTTC. Its protein product is CASRADRGLNYGYTF. The chain is assembled from TRBV25-1 and TRBJ1-2; 11 of the junction bases match TRBD1. The CDR3 spans 15 residues, from the cysteine through the phenylalanine. Only the CDR3 DNA is retained, 45 bases long and in frame from the first base. Taken from the germline V gene, the CDR1 and CDR2 loops are MGHDK and SYGVNS. Relative to germline, V is missing 6 bases and J is missing 2 bases, with 5 bases of the junction outside any gene match.